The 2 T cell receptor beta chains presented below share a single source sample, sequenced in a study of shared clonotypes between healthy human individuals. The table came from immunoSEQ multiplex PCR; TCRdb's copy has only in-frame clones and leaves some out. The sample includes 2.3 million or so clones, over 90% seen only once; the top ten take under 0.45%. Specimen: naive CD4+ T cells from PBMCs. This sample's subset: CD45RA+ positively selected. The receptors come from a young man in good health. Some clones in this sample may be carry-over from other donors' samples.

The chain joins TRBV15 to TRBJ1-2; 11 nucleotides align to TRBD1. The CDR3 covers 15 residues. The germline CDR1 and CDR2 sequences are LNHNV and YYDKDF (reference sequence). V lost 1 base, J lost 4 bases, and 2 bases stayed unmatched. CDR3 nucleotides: TGTGCCACCAGCAGAGTTGGGACAGGGGGCTATGGCTACACCTTC. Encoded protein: CATSRVGTGGYGYTF.

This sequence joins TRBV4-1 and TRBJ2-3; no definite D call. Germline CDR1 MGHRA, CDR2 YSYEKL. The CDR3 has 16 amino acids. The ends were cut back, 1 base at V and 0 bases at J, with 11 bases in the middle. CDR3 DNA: TGCGCCAGCAGCCAAGGGCTCCTAGGAAGCACAGATACGCAGTATTTT. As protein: CASSQGLLGSTDTQYF.